Below are 22 T cell receptor beta chains sequenced from a single sample in a study of T cells in Graves' hyperthyroidism and ophthalmopathy. Amplification of TCR beta CDR3 regions was performed using RNA transcripts as template. First-round RT-PCR with HTBI primers amplified the TCR CDR3 region. TCRdb re-called the multiplex PCR reads with MiXCR, one entry per CDR3 protein. The sample includes about 570,000 distinct CDR3 sequences, under 60% of them seen just once. The specimen was peripheral blood or thyroid tissue (not recorded which). All receptors derive from an adult woman with Graves' disease, either hyperthyroidism or ophthalmopathy (not recorded which).

This chain uses TRBV9 with TRBJ2-2, with 8 positions matching TRBD1. Germline-derived CDR1 and CDR2 are SGDLS and YYNGEE. This CDR3 spans 15 amino acids. V shed 4 bases and J 3 bases; nucleotides not matched to a gene: 5. Here the CDR3 reads CASSPGTGYTGELFF. CDR3 bases: TGTGCCAGCAGCCCAGGGACAGGCTACACCGGGGAGCTGTTTTTT.

The J gene is TRBJ2-7, the V gene TRBV10-2; D not resolved. V lost 4 bases, J lost 1 base, and 8 bases lay in between. Germline values: CDR1 WSHSY, CDR2 SAAADI. The CDR3 sequence is 13 residues long. For the CDR3, the DNA is TGCGCCAGCAGTGGAAACGGGTCCTACGAGCAGTACTTC. It translates to CASSGNGSYEQYF.

The J gene is TRBJ1-2, the V gene TRBV25-1; tentatively, D is TRBD1 (5 bases). Germline-derived CDR1 and CDR2 are MGHDK and SYGVNS. V lost 6 bases to trimming and J lost 2 bases, with 13 bases between them. The CDR3 is 14 amino acids. CDR3 bases: TGTGCCAGCAGCCGCATCCAGGGCAACTATGGCTACACCTTC. This gives the protein CASSRIQGNYGYTF.

This clonotype was counted a few times. A much larger clone is a single base away; this may be a read error. The chain employs TRBV5-1 and TRBJ1-3; D uncertain. The germline V gene encodes CDR1 SGHRS and CDR2 YFSETQ. The length of the CDR3 is 13 residues. This CDR3 is CASRQDSGNTLYF. In DNA form, the CDR3 reads TGCGCCAGCAGGCAGGACTCTGGAAACACCCTATATTTT.

This chain links TRBV29-1 with TRBJ2-2; 10 nucleotides agree with TRBD2. CDR3 length: 14 residues. The germline V gene has CDR1 SQVTM and CDR2 ANQGSEA. The J segment lost 4 bases and the V segment lost 6 bases, leaving 5 bases of the junction unmatched. CDR3 sequence reads: CSVGTSVRTGELFF. The CDR3 nucleotides are TGCAGCGTCGGGACTAGCGTTCGCACCGGGGAGCTGTTTTTT.

This clonotype was recorded a few times. The rearrangement uses TRBV15 and TRBJ2-6, with 7 nucleotides matching TRBD1. The CDR3 is made up of 15 amino acids. Germline V gene sequence: CDR1 LNHNV, CDR2 YYDKDF (reference sequence). J lost 4 bases, V lost 6 bases, and 6 bases had no gene match. Written as DNA, the CDR3 is TGTGCCACCAGACCTACAGGGGCCGGGGCCAACGTCCTGACTTTC. This codes for CATRPTGAGANVLTF.

This clonotype was seen many times. The chain recombines TRBV6-5 with TRBJ2-5; TRBD1 is a possible D gene (6 bases). V lost 6 bases and J 5 bases, leaving 13 bases between the germline ends. The CDR3 spans 13 residues. CDR1 MNHEY and CDR2 SVGAGI come from the germline V gene. CDR3 sequence reads: CASSQQGLETQYF. The DNA of the CDR3 is TGTGCCAGCAGCCAACAGGGTCTCGAGACCCAGTACTTC.

This clonotype occurred a few times. This rearrangement joins TRBV7-9 to TRBJ2-1, with D tentatively TRBD2 (6 bases). Germline CDR1 is SEHNR and CDR2 is FQNEAQ (reference sequence). This CDR3 region has 12 residues. The V gene lost 5 bases and the J gene lost 8 bases, with 10 bases spanning the gap. In DNA form, the CDR3 reads TGTGCCAGCAGCAGTACGGGGGATGAGCAGTTCTTC. Translation gives CASSSTGDEQFF.

The sample holds many counts of this clonotype. The V and J genes are TRBV20-1 and TRBJ2-7; 10 nucleotides line up with TRBD2. This CDR3 is built from 14 residues. V lost 1 base to trimming and J lost 3 bases; unmatched junction nucleotides: 3. The V gene's germline CDR1 is DFQATT and CDR2 SNEGSKA (reference sequence). The CDR3 protein is CSARVASGSYEQYF. The CDR3 coding sequence is TGCAGTGCTAGAGTGGCTAGCGGGAGCTACGAGCAGTACTTC.

The genes are TRBV28 and TRBJ1-1; TRBD1 matches at 8 bases. The V and J ends lost 3 bases and 0 bases, in that order; junction bases with no gene match: 3. The CDR3 is made up of 15 amino acids. The germline V gene has CDR1 MDHEN and CDR2 SYDVKM. The CDR3: CASSFRGLMNTEAFF. As DNA, the CDR3 is TGTGCCAGCAGTTTCAGGGGGCTTATGAACACTGAAGCTTTCTTT.

The rearrangement joins TRBV28 to TRBJ1-3; D is unresolved. Germline values: CDR1 MDHEN, CDR2 SYDVKM. The CDR3 covers 13 residues. Trimming took 5 bases from V and 5 from J, leaving 10 bases between them. The CDR3 DNA reads as TGTGCCAGCAGTCCGATTTCCAGAAACACCATATATTTT. It yields the protein CASSPISRNTIYF.

The chain has TRBV10-1 and TRBJ2-7; TRBD1 matches 9 bases. Germline CDR1 is WNHNN and CDR2 is SYGVQD (reference sequence). There are 12 residues in the CDR3. The V and J ends lost 9 bases and 3 bases, in that order; junction bases with no gene match: 3. CDR3 in amino acids: CARGTGFYEQYF. CDR3 in DNA: TGCGCCAGGGGGACAGGGTTCTACGAGCAGTACTTC.

The chain links TRBV13 to TRBJ1-4; no clear D gene. The CDR3 loop spans 14 amino acids. Between the trimmed V and J ends, which lost 5 bases and 8 bases, there was a span of 15 bases. In germline, CDR1 is PRHDT, CDR2 FYEKMQ (reference sequence). Here the CDR3 DNA reads TGTGCCAGCAGCCCCAGCGGGGATGGGGAAAAACTGTTTTTT. It codes for CASSPSGDGEKLFF.

This clonotype was counted ten times or more. This chain uses TRBV20-1 with TRBJ1-5, with D uncertain. V was shortened by 3 bases and J by 3 bases, with 12 bases between the two germline ends. CDR3 length: 14 amino acids. The germline V gene has CDR1 DFQATT and CDR2 SNEGSKA (reference sequence). CDR3 protein: CSARRPGFNQPQHF. The CDR3 DNA reads as TGCAGTGCTAGGAGGCCAGGCTTCAATCAGCCCCAGCATTTT.

This clonotype appeared once. The rearrangement links TRBV9 to TRBJ1-2; maybe TRBD1 (5 bases). V shed 4 bases and J shed 11 bases, with 15 bases lying between them. The CDR3 has 12 amino acids. Per the germline V gene, CDR1 is SGDLS and CDR2 is YYNGEE. The CDR3 protein is CASSRPGGKYTF. CDR3 coding DNA: TGTGCCAGCAGCCGTCCCGGGGGTAAATACACCTTC.

This clonotype was picked up many times. The V and J genes are TRBV7-2 and TRBJ1-2; unclear D gene. With 0 bases removed from V and 4 bases from J, the gap between germline ends came to 9 bases. Germline V gene data show CDR1 as SGHTA and CDR2 as FQGNSA. This CDR3 has 14 amino acids. This CDR3 is CASSLARSSYGYTF. DNA of the CDR3: TGTGCCAGCAGCTTAGCAAGGTCCTCCTATGGCTACACCTTC.

Concerning this clonotype: Without the conserved terminal phenylalanine or tryptophan, this CDR3 likely stems from a read error. Because the CDR3's place on the DNA is in doubt, the DNA is left out and the CDR3 is given as listed by TCRdb. The chain joins TRBV2 to TRBJ1-1. The CDR3 is made up of 10 amino acids, end residues included. Germline CDR1 is SNHLY and CDR2 is FYNNEI. This chain's CDR3 is CASRDRLANY.

This clonotype was counted at least ten times. The chain has TRBV7-8 and TRBJ1-5; D perhaps matches TRBD1 (6 bases). The V and J ends lost 5 bases and 4 bases respectively, with 18 bases between them. This CDR3 is built from 16 residues. CDR1 SGHVS and CDR2 FQNEAQ come from the germline V gene. Here the CDR3 DNA reads TGTGCCAGCAGCCTCACCCCAGGGGTCGGTAATCAGCCCCAGCATTTT. Amino acid sequence: CASSLTPGVGNQPQHF.

The sample holds one count of this clonotype. This could be a read error, since a much larger clone is one nucleotide away. The V and J genes are TRBV20-1 and TRBJ1-6, with TRBD1 as a possible D gene (5 bases). Deletions cut 5 bases from V and 6 bases from J, with 14 bases between. The CDR3 loop spans 14 amino acids. The germline gives CDR1 DFQATT, CDR2 SNEGSKA (reference sequence). The CDR3 reads CSAGAGTFNSPLHF. CDR3 nucleotide sequence: TGCAGTGCTGGAGCCGGGACCTTTAATTCACCCCTCCACTTT.

This clonotype was seen many times. The chain joins TRBV5-1 to TRBJ2-2; 13 bases map to TRBD2. V lost 4 bases and J lost 6; bases outside the gene matches: 3. Per germline, CDR1 SGHRS and CDR2 YFSETQ. The length of the CDR3 is 15 residues. Here the CDR3 DNA reads TGCGCCAGCAGCCAGGGACTAGCGGGGTCCGGGGAGCTGTTTTTT. This sequence encodes CASSQGLAGSGELFF.

The chain recombines TRBV4-3 with TRBJ1-6, with D unclear. V lost 0 bases and J 13 bases, leaving 16 bases between the germline ends. Germline V CDR1 and CDR2: LGHNA, YSLEER. The CDR3 has 15 amino acids. CDR3 in DNA: TGCGCCAGCAGCCAAGAGTTCGGAACACGGTCTCCCCTCCACTTT. Its protein is CASSQEFGTRSPLHF.

This clonotype was picked up a small number of times. J is TRBJ1-1 and V is TRBV29-1, with D possibly matching TRBD1 (6 bases). This CDR3 is 12 amino acids long. The V end was cut by 7 bases, the J end by 1 base, with 10 bases between. Germline V gene data show CDR1 as SQVTM and CDR2 as ANQGSEA. CDR3 sequence reads: CSGRDKNTEAFF. The CDR3 bases are TGCAGCGGCCGGGACAAGAACACTGAAGCTTTCTTT.